The 22 T cell receptor beta chains listed next were all sequenced from one sample in a study of CD8+CD57+ T cells in acquired aplastic anemia. Profiles of TCR beta VDJ and CDR3 were generated from a genomic DNA template. A single record per CDR3 protein comes from TCRdb applying MiXCR to the reads. The profile shows approximately 470,000 distinct CDR3 sequences, 25% to 40% of them singletons. It was patients with CD8+CD57+ cell expansion by flow cytometry who were chosen for sequencing. Sequenced material: sorted CD4+, CD8+, or CD8+CD57+ T cells (not recorded which) from PBMCs. The receptors stem from a human donor with aplastic anemia.

The chain recombines TRBV2 with TRBJ1-6; the D is unclear. The CDR3 runs 17 residues. Deletions cut 2 bases from V and 4 bases from J, with 15 bases between. The germline V gene has CDR1 SNHLY and CDR2 FYNNEI. The DNA of the CDR3 is TGTGCCAGCAGTGAATCCTTGGGTGGGGAATATAATTCACCCCTCCACTTT. Translating it yields CASSESLGGEYNSPLHF.

On this clonotype itself: A much more abundant neighbour one base away suggests this may be a read error. The J gene is TRBJ1-2, the V gene TRBV10-2, with 7 bases that match TRBD1. The J segment lost 5 bases and the V segment lost 6 bases, leaving 12 bases of the junction unmatched. Germline CDR1 reads WSHSY; CDR2 reads SAAADI. CDR3 length: 15 residues. CDR3 amino acids: CASREGQAPPYGYTF. In DNA form, the CDR3 reads TGCGCCAGCAGAGAAGGACAGGCGCCTCCATATGGCTACACCTTC.

This rearrangement joins TRBV15 to TRBJ2-7; 7 bases agree with TRBD1. CDR1 is LNHNV and CDR2 is YYDKDF in the germline V gene (reference sequence). Germline trimming cut 1 base from V and 2 bases from J; bases unmatched to any gene: 2. CDR3 size: 14 residues. This chain's CDR3 is CATSRAQGTYEQYF. In nucleotides, the CDR3 is TGTGCCACCAGCAGAGCACAGGGGACCTACGAGCAGTACTTC.

The chain is built from TRBV7-9 and TRBJ2-7; D gene uncertain. V lost 7 bases to trimming and J lost 5 bases, with 9 bases between them. Germline CDR1 is SEHNR and CDR2 is FQNEAQ (reference sequence). The CDR3 length is 11 residues. CDR3 sequence: CASTGMDEQYF. Here the CDR3 DNA reads TGTGCCAGCACTGGTATGGACGAGCAGTACTTC.

This clonotype was observed many times. The rearrangement joins TRBV7-9 to TRBJ2-5, with D unclear. V was trimmed by 1 base and J by 5 bases, leaving 14 bases between them. Germline V gene sequence: CDR1 SEHNR, CDR2 FQNEAQ (reference sequence). The CDR3 sequence is 15 residues long. CDR3 DNA: TGTGCCAGCAGCTTAGTAGGGTACGACGGCGAGACCCAGTACTTC. Translated, it gives CASSLVGYDGETQYF.

There are a few counts of this clonotype. This chain uses TRBV5-6 with TRBJ1-1; D might be TRBD1 (6 bases). The CDR3 is 17 residues long. In germline, CDR1 is SGHDT, CDR2 YYEEEE. V shed 0 bases and J shed 0 bases, with 15 bases lying between them. The CDR3 is CASSLETGAAMNTEAFF. DNA of the CDR3: TGTGCCAGCAGCTTGGAGACAGGAGCCGCTATGAACACTGAAGCTTTCTTT.

Of note for this clonotype: At one boundary the junction diverges from the germline segment, which might be a read error. The chain carries TRBV25-1 and TRBJ2-7; 7 bases agree with TRBD1. CDR3 length: 15 amino acids. The germline V gene encodes CDR1 MGHDK and CDR2 SYGVNS. Here the CDR3 reads CASRSPTGQPYERYF. Here the CDR3 DNA reads TGTGCCAGCAGGTCACCCACGGGACAGCCCTACGAGCGGTACTTC.

This clonotype showed up many times. J is TRBJ2-5 and V is TRBV2; 11 bases fit TRBD2. This CDR3 spans 15 amino acids. The germline V gene encodes CDR1 SNHLY and CDR2 FYNNEI. Trimming at V came to 6 bases and at J to 1 base, leaving 4 bases not matched to a gene. The CDR3 loop is CASRDGTSGQETQYF. In nucleotides, the CDR3 is TGTGCCAGCAGAGACGGGACTAGCGGCCAAGAGACCCAGTACTTC.

The V and J genes are TRBV12-5 and TRBJ2-7, with TRBD1 identical over 10 bases. The CDR3 length is 14 residues. V gave up 8 bases and J gave up 3 bases; unmatched junction bases: 7. The germline V gene encodes CDR1 LGHNT and CDR2 FRNRAP. As DNA, the CDR3 is TGTGCTAGTCAAGGAGGGGACAGGGGCTACGAGCAGTACTTC. This sequence encodes CASQGGDRGYEQYF. Looking up the rest from reference TRBV12-5 and TRBJ2-7 gives the full variable domain: DARVTQTPRHKVTEMGQEVTMRCQPILGHNTVFWYRQTMMQGLELLAYFRNRAPLDDSGMPKDRFSAEMPDATLATLKIQPSEPRDSAVYFCASQGGDRGYEQYFGPGTRLTVT.

The chain uses TRBV2 and TRBJ1-6; 10 bases fit TRBD1. The germline gives CDR1 SNHLY, CDR2 FYNNEI. The CDR3 spans 13 residues. Trimming removed 7 bases from V and 11 bases from J; junction bases left unmatched: 5. Here the CDR3 reads CASTSGQGTPLHF. CDR3 coding DNA: TGTGCCAGCACCTCGGGACAGGGGACACCCCTCCACTTT. The full variable domain, completed using reference TRBV2 and TRBJ1-6, is EPEVTQTPSHQVTQMGQEVILRCVPISNHLYFYWYRQILGQKVEFLVSFYNNEISEKSEIFDDQFSVERPDGSNFTLKIRSTKLEDSAMYFCASTSGQGTPLHFGNGTRLTVT.

The chain uses TRBV12-3 or TRBV12-4 and TRBJ1-2; D is unclear. V was clipped by 3 bases and J by 4 bases, with 6 bases between them. This CDR3 spans 12 amino acids. CDR3 DNA: TGTGCCAGCAGTTTTGGCGCCTATGGCTACACCTTC. Its translation is CASSFGAYGYTF.

In this sample, this clonotype turned up many times. The chain is built from TRBV29-1 and TRBJ2-5; 8 nucleotides line up with TRBD2. The CDR3 is made up of 13 amino acids. J lost 3 bases, V lost 7 bases, and 7 bases had no gene match. Germline CDR1 SQVTM, CDR2 ANQGSEA. The CDR3 is CSAGTSREETQYF. The DNA for the CDR3 is TGCAGCGCCGGGACTAGTAGGGAAGAGACCCAGTACTTC.

In this sample, this clonotype turned up many times. The chain recombines TRBV12-3 or TRBV12-4 with TRBJ1-2; D gene unclear. This CDR3 is built from 11 residues. The ends were cut back, 6 bases at V and 5 bases at J, with 7 bases in the middle. CDR3 sequence (DNA): TGTGCCAGCAGATCATGGTATGGCTACACCTTC. This translates into CASRSWYGYTF.

The chain recombines TRBV15 with TRBJ2-5, with D perhaps TRBD1 or TRBD2 (5 bases each). Germline loops: CDR1 LNHNV, CDR2 YYDKDF (reference sequence). The CDR3 contains 17 residues. V shed 5 bases and J shed 5 bases, with 24 bases lying between them. The DNA for the CDR3 is TGTGCCACCAGCCTGATGACCCGGGGCTTAGAGCGTGAGACCCAGTACTTC. As protein: CATSLMTRGLERETQYF.

This clonotype was observed a handful of times. V and J are TRBV20-1 and TRBJ2-1, with 14 bases aligning to TRBD2. V shed 4 bases, J shed 8 bases, and the junction held 10 bases outside the gene matches. Germline CDR1 reads DFQATT; CDR2 reads SNEGSKA (reference sequence). CDR3 length: 16 amino acids. This chain's CDR3 is CSAKGLAGAGGHEQFF. In nucleotides, the CDR3 is TGCAGTGCTAAGGGACTAGCGGGAGCCGGGGGTCATGAGCAGTTCTTC.

A note on this clonotype: This may be a read error: a much more frequent sequence differs by one nucleotide. V usage is TRBV10-2 and J usage is TRBJ2-1; D not certain. This CDR3 region has 15 residues. CDR1 is WSHSY and CDR2 is SAAADI in the germline V gene. CDR3 DNA sequence: TGCGCCAGCAGTGAAGTCGGGTCGCGGTACAATGAGCAGTCCTTC. It encodes CASSEVGSRYNEQSF.

This clonotype showed up just a few times. The V gene is TRBV11-2, the J gene TRBJ2-6, with TRBD1 as a possible D gene (5 bases). Trimming stripped 4 bases from V and 0 bases from J, with 16 bases between. Germline V gives CDR1 SGHAT, CDR2 FQNNGV. The CDR3 loop spans 18 amino acids. CDR3 loop: CASSWAGSAHSGANVLTF. For the CDR3, the DNA is TGTGCCAGCAGCTGGGCAGGGTCGGCCCACTCTGGGGCCAACGTCCTGACTTTC.

This clonotype has at least ten counts. The chain couples TRBV7-9 to TRBJ1-2; D not resolved. V lost 0 bases and J 11 bases, leaving 13 bases between the germline ends. Germline loops: CDR1 SEHNR, CDR2 FQNEAQ (reference sequence). The CDR3 runs 13 residues. The CDR3, as DNA: TGTGCCAGCAGCTTAGCGTCCGGGAGCGGGTACACCTTC. This encodes CASSLASGSGYTF.

Regarding this clonotype: The junction shows a germline mismatch at one end, possibly a read error. The V and J genes are TRBV10-3 and TRBJ2-7; the D gene is possibly TRBD1 (7 bases). Germline CDR1 and CDR2: ENHRY and SYGVKD. This CDR3 has 15 residues. The CDR3, as DNA: TGTGCCAGCAGTTATTTGGAGGGGGCGCCCCGCGAGCAGTGCTTC. Protein sequence: CASSYLEGAPREQCF.

This clonotype was counted a few times. The V gene is TRBV25-1, the J gene TRBJ1-5, with a tentative D call TRBD1 (5 bases). The length of the CDR3 is 14 residues. Germline-derived CDR1 and CDR2 are MGHDK and SYGVNS. Trimming left V 7 bases short and J 4 bases short, with 14 bases between. This CDR3 is CASTREGRNQPQHF. The CDR3 region has the DNA TGTGCCAGCACCCGCGAGGGGCGGAATCAGCCCCAGCATTTT.

The table lists this clonotype with many counts. The rearrangement joins TRBV19 to TRBJ1-1, with D hard to call. V lost 9 bases and J lost 5, with 13 bases in between. The CDR3 covers 12 residues. CDR1 is LNHDA and CDR2 is SQIVND in the germline V gene (reference sequence). CDR3 protein: CASGLAGTEAFF. The CDR3, as DNA: TGTGCCAGCGGACTGGCGGGGACTGAAGCTTTCTTT.

This clonotype was detected only a few times. This sequence joins TRBV6-5 and TRBJ2-7, with 8 nucleotides matching TRBD2. The CDR3 runs to 14 residues. Germline CDR1 and CDR2: MNHEY and SVGAGI. J was trimmed by 2 bases and V by 4 bases; bases with no gene match: 4. In nucleotides, the CDR3 is TGTGCCAGCAGTTCGACTAGCGCGGCCTACGAGCAGTACTTC. Translation gives CASSSTSAAYEQYF.